Here is one TCR beta chain with its context. The target antigen is unknown. This sample stems from a study of T cells in Graves' hyperthyroidism and ophthalmopathy. Overall study results and limits: The model predicted ophthalmopathy a median around 6 months before onset.

The V end was cut by 4 bases, the J end by 4 bases, with 13 bases between. This CDR3 spans 14 amino acids. Amplification of TCR beta CDR3 regions was performed using RNA transcripts as template. RT-PCR in the first round (using the HTBI primer set) targeted the TCR CDR3. TCRdb re-called the multiplex PCR reads with MiXCR, one entry per CDR3 protein. The sample lists hundreds of thousands of distinct CDR3 sequences; about 45% were seen once. This TCR derives from an adult man with Graves' disease, either hyperthyroidism or ophthalmopathy (not recorded which). The J gene is TRBJ2-5, the V gene TRBV12-3 or TRBV12-4, with unresolved D. The sample was peripheral blood or thyroid tissue (not recorded which). The CDR3 region has the DNA TGTGCCAGCAGTTACATCGACTCCCTAGAGACCCAGTACTTC. It codes for CASSYIDSLETQYF.